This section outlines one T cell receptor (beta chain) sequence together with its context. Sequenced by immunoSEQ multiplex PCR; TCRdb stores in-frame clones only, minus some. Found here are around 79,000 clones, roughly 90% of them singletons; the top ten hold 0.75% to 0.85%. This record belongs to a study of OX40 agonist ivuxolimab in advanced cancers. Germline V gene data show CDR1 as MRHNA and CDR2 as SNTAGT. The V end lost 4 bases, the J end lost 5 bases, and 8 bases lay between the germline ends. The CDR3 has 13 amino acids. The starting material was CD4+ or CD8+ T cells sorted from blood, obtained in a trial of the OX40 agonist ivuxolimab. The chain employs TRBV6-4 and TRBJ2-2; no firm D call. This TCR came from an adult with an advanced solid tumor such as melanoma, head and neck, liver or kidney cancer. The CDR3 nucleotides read TGTGCCAGCAGTGGAGAAGTGACCGGGGAGCTGTTTTTT. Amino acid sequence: CASSGEVTGELFF.